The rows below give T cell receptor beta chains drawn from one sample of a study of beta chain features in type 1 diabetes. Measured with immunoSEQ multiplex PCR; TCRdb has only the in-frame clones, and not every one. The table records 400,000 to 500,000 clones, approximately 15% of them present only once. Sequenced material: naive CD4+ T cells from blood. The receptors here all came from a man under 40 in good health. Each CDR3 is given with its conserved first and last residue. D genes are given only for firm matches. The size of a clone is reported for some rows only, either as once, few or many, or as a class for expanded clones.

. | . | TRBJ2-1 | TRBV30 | TGTGCCTGGAGTCGTCGGGATGAGCAGTTCTTC | CAWSRRDEQFF
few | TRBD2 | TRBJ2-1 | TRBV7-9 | TGTGCCAGAACAAGACTAGCGGGGAGCTCCTACAATGAGCAGTTCTTC | CARTRLAGSSYNEQFF
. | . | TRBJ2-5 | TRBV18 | TGTGCCAGCTCACCTACCGAAGAGACCCAGTACTTC | CASSPTEETQYF
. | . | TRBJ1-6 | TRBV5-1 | TGCGCCAGCAGCGTCAGGGAGGTGGGCAATTCACCCCTCCACTTT | CASSVREVGNSPLHF
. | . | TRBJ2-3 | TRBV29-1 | TGCAGCGTCGAGTGGGGGGATACGCAGTATTTT | CSVEWGDTQYF
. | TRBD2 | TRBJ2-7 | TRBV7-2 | TGTGCCAATGAGCGGGGGAGGTTGTACGAGCAGTACTTC | CANERGRLYEQYF
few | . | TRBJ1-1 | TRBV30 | TGTGCCTGGAGTTACGGACTGAACACTGAAGCTTTCTTT | CAWSYGLNTEAFF
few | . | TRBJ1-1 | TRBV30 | TGTGCCTGGAGGGGGGACACTCTACTATACACTGAAGCTTTCTTT | CAWRGDTLLYTEAFF
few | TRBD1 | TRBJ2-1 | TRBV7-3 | TGTGCCAGCAGCTCGACAGGGGGAATTGACAATGAGCAGTTCTTC | CASSSTGGIDNEQFF
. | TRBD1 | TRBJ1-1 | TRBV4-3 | TGCGCCAGCAGCCAAGACTACAGGGGTAGTACTGAAGCTTTCTTT | CASSQDYRGSTEAFF
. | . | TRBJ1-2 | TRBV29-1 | TGCAGCGTTCCTGGAGGGGTTAATGGCTACACCTTC | CSVPGGVNGYTF
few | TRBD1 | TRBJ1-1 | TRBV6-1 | TGTGCCAGCAGTGCTCCCGGGACAGGGATCATGAACACTGAAGCTTTCTTT | CASSAPGTGIMNTEAFF
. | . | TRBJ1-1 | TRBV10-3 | TGTGCCAGCGCTAAAAGCGGACGTAACGGTGAAGCTTTCTTT | CASAKSGRNGEAFF
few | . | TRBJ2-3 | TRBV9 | TGTGCCAGCAGCGGCATACCCACAGATACGCAGTATTTT | CASSGIPTDTQYF
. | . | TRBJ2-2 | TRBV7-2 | TGTGCCAGCAGTGCGCAGCCGAACACCGGGGAGCTGTTTTTT | CASSAQPNTGELFF
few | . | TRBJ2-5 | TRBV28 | TGTGCCAGCAGCCTCGGGTCGGCGGTTCAAGAGACCCAGTACTTC | CASSLGSAVQETQYF
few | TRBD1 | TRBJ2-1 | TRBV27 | TGTGCCAGCAGTGGACAGGGCGAGTACAATGAGCAGTTCTTC | CASSGQGEYNEQFF
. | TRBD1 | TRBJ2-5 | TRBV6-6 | TGTGCCAGCAGTCTCCAGGGGGCAGAGACCCAGTACTTC | CASSLQGAETQYF
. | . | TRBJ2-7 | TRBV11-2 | TGTGCCAGCAGCTTCCACGCCCGTCCATCCACAGGGACCTCCTACGAGCAGTACTTC | CASSFHARPSTGTSYEQYF
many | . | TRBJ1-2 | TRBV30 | TGTGCCTGGATGCTAAGGCTCGGTGGCTACACCTTC | CAWMLRLGGYTF
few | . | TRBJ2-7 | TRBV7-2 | TGTGCCAGCAGCTTAGAAGCAGGGACCTACGAGCAGTACTTC | CASSLEAGTYEQYF
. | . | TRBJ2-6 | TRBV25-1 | TGTGCCAGCCTCCCGGGGTTAGATCGGCCCGGGGCCAACGTCCTGACTTTC | CASLPGLDRPGANVLTF
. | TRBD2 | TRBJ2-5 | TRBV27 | TGTGCCAGCAGTGTCGGGACTAGCGGGACTGGGACCCAGTACTTC | CASSVGTSGTGTQYF
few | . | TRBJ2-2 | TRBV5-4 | TGTGCCAGCAGCTTGGACAGGGCCAACACCGGGGAGCTGTTTTTT | CASSLDRANTGELFF
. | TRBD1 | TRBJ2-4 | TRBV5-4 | TGTGCCAGCAGCCCGGGACAGGGCGGAAACATTCAGTACTTC | CASSPGQGGNIQYF
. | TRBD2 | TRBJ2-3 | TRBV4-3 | TGCGCCAGCAGCCAAGAATACTCTGGTGGGGGGGTGAGCACAGATACGCAGTATTTT | CASSQEYSGGGVSTDTQYF
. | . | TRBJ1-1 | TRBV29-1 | TGCAGCGTCTTCCCGGGGCAGAACACTGAAGCTTTCTTT | CSVFPGQNTEAFF
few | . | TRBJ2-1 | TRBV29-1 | TGCAGCGTTGAAAGTAGATCCGGTTACAATGAGCAGTTCTTC | CSVESRSGYNEQFF
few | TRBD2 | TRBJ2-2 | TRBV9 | TGTGCCAGCAGCTTGAGCGGGGGGAACACCGGGGAGCTGTTTTTT | CASSLSGGNTGELFF
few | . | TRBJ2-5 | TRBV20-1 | TGCAGTGCTACCAAAGGGGAGACCCAGTACTTC | CSATKGETQYF
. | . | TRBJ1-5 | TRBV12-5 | TGTGCTAGTGGTTTGGTACGTCAGCCCCAGCATTTT | CASGLVRQPQHF
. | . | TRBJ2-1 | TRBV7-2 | TGTGCCAGCAGCTTAGCGGGTCTAGATGAGCAGTTCTTC | CASSLAGLDEQFF
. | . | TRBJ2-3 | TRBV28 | TGTGCCAGCAGGGGCCCGACCGCGGTTGGCACAGATACGCAGTATTTT | CASRGPTAVGTDTQYF
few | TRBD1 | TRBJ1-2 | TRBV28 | TGTGCCAGCAGAACCGACAGGGGATCTGGCTACACCTTC | CASRTDRGSGYTF
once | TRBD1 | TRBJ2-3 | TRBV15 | TGTGCCACCAGCAGAGATTTGAACAGGGGTCGAGATACGCAGTATTTT | CATSRDLNRGRDTQYF
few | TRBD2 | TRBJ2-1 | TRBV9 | TGTGCCAGCAGCAGACTAGCGGGAGCATACAATGAGCAGTTCTTC | CASSRLAGAYNEQFF
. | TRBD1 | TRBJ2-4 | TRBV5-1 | TGCGCCAGCAGCTTGGAGGGACAGGAAAACATTCAGTACTTC | CASSLEGQENIQYF
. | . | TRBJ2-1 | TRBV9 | TGTGCCAGCAGCGTAGGGTCTCCTCGTTACAATGAGCAGTTCTTC | CASSVGSPRYNEQFF
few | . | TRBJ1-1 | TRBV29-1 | TGCACCGTACAATGGCTGAGGAACACTGAAGCTTTCTTT | CTVQWLRNTEAFF
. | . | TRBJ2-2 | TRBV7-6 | TGTGCCAGCAGCTTGGTCAGGGTAGCGAACACCGGGGAGCTGTTTTTT | CASSLVRVANTGELFF
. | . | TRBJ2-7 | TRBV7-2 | TGTGCCAGCAGCTTATATGAGGGTTACGAGCAGTACTTC | CASSLYEGYEQYF
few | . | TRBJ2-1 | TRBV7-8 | TGTGCCAGCAGCTTAAGTGACTCCTACAATGAGCAGTTCTTC | CASSLSDSYNEQFF
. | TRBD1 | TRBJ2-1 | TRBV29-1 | TGCAGCGCTCCAGCTCGACAGGGGGCTAAAAATGAGCAGTTCTTC | CSAPARQGAKNEQFF
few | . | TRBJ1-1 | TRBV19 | TGTGCCAGTAGCACCTCGGACAGATTGAACACTGAAGCTTTCTTT | CASSTSDRLNTEAFF
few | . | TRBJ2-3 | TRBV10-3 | TGTGCCACCAGAGGCATGGTGTACACAGATACGCAGTATTTT | CATRGMVYTDTQYF
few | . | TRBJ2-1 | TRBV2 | TGTGCCACGACGCGGGACTTCGCCCAATTGGAGCAGTTCTTC | CATTRDFAQLEQFF
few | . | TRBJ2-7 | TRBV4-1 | TGCGCCAGCAGCCAAGTTGCAGGATCCGAGCAGTACTTC | CASSQVAGSEQYF
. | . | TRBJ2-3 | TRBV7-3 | TGTGCCAGCAGCTTACAGGGGAAGGACACAGATACGCAGTATTTT | CASSLQGKDTDTQYF
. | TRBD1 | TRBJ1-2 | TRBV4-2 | TGTGCCAGCAGCCAAGGGGGGCCGGGACAGGGGTCCTATGGCTACACCTTC | CASSQGGPGQGSYGYTF
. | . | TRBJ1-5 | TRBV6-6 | TGTGCCAGCGAAATGAGGGGGATGGGGCAGCCCCAGCATTTT | CASEMRGMGQPQHF
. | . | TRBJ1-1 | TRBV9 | TGTGCCAGCAGCGTAATGTCCGCCCAGGGCGAAGCTTTCTTT | CASSVMSAQGEAFF
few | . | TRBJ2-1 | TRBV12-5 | TGTGCCGAAGGGGGGGCCTCCTACAATGAGCAGTTCTTC | CAEGGASYNEQFF
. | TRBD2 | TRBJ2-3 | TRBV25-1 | TGTGCCAGCACCAGCGGGATTACAGATACGCAGTATTTT | CASTSGITDTQYF
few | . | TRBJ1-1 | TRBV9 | TGTGCCAGCAGCGTAGACGGTCGACGGGGAGACACTGAAGCTTTCTTT | CASSVDGRRGDTEAFF
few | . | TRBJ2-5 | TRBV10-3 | TGTGCCATCAGTGAGTCGGGGGAAGAGACCCAGTACTTC | CAISESGEETQYF
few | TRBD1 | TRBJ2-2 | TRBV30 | TGTGCCTGGAGTTCCTACAGGGGGACCGGGGAGCTGTTTTTT | CAWSSYRGTGELFF
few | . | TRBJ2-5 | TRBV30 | TGTGCCTGGAGTGTACCATGGACACAAGAGACCCAGTACTTC | CAWSVPWTQETQYF